Presented here are 21 T cell receptor beta chains from one specimen sequenced in a study of T-cell reconstitution after alpha-beta-depleted transplantation in children (dated by TCRdb to 2016 to 2017). Interpreted using the paper, the treatment or condition label stands for: allogeneic hematopoietic cell transplantation with graft depleted of TCRalphabeta T cells and CD19 B cells. To prepare the library, PCR was applied. The instrument given in TCRdb is Illumina HiSeq 2500. Molecular barcoding was employed in the preparation of TCR libraries, with unique molecular identifiers being used to normalize TCRbeta repertoire quantification. Through fastp at Q25 and MiXCR, TCRdb rebuilt clones from the public reads, retaining in-frame beta chains. Rows with a matching CDR3 protein are joined into one entry that keeps the most common DNA and genes. This sample gives about 600,000 distinct CDR3 sequences in total; approximately 22% of them show up just once. The ten largest clones represent over 12% of the sample.

Sequences were derived from PBMCs, mostly from graft donor cells, sampled 360 days after TCRalphabeta/CD19-depleted stem cell transplant. These receptors all stem from a boy in the first two years of life who had a stem cell transplant for acute myeloid leukemia, so the T cells may come from the graft donor.

A word on this clonotype: Being one base from a much bigger clone, this may be a read error. The rearrangement uses TRBV12-3 or TRBV12-4 and TRBJ2-3; 8 bases match TRBD2. The CDR3 runs to 15 residues. In nucleotides, the CDR3 is TGTCCCAGCAGCCCGACGGGGGGGTTGGCAGATACGCAGTATTTT. It is translated as CPSSPTGGLADTQYF.

This chain uses TRBV5-1 with TRBJ1-1, with a weak D call TRBD1 (5 bases). The CDR3 length is 15 residues. CDR1 is SGHRS, CDR2 YFSETQ, per germline. V lost 4 bases to trimming and J lost 2 bases, with 15 bases between them. CDR3 bases: TGCGCCAGCAGCGTTGATGGGACTTTTAACACTGAAGCTTTCTTT. It codes for CASSVDGTFNTEAFF.

The V gene is TRBV24-1, the J gene TRBJ2-5; D is perhaps TRBD2 (5 bases). V dropped 12 bases and J dropped 3 bases, with 13 bases sitting between them. Germline V gives CDR1 KGHDR, CDR2 SFDVKD. The CDR3 runs to 12 residues. CDR3 residues: CAVKGEEETQYF. The CDR3 DNA is TGTGCCGTGAAGGGAGAAGAAGAGACCCAGTACTTC.

This clonotype occurred many times. The chain couples TRBV12-5 to TRBJ1-2; 7 bases fit TRBD1. The J segment lost 8 bases and the V segment lost 0 bases, leaving 3 bases of the junction unmatched. CDR3 length: 13 residues. Germline loops: CDR1 LGHNT, CDR2 FRNRAP. DNA for the CDR3: TGTGCTAGTGGTTTGGTTGACAGGGAGGGCTACACCTTC. Protein: CASGLVDREGYTF.

This chain uses TRBV18 with TRBJ1-2; no clear D. CDR1 and CDR2 from the germline V gene are KGHSH and LQKENI. V lost 2 bases and J 8 bases, leaving 15 bases between the germline ends. The CDR3 has 14 residues. The CDR3 DNA sequence: TGTGCCAGCTCACCAGAGGGCAGGATGGAGGGCTACACCTTC. Translated: CASSPEGRMEGYTF.

There are many counts of this clonotype. J is TRBJ1-3 and V is TRBV29-1; tentatively, D is TRBD1 (5 bases). From germline, CDR1 is SQVTM and CDR2 ANQGSEA. Trimming left V 5 bases short and J 4 bases short, with 15 bases between. The CDR3 contains 14 residues. The CDR3 region has the DNA TGCAGCGTTCCGGGCCAGGGTTCGGGAAACACCATATATTTT. It translates to CSVPGQGSGNTIYF.

The V and J genes are TRBV11-2 and TRBJ2-3; D is unclear. CDR3 length: 18 amino acids. Germline CDR1 is SGHAT and CDR2 is FQNNGV. V was trimmed by 3 bases and J by 2 bases, leaving 21 bases between them. The CDR3 sequence is CASSFRPSSISFTDTQYF. DNA of the CDR3: TGTGCCAGCAGCTTCCGCCCCTCAAGTATCTCCTTCACAGATACGCAGTATTTT. The complete variable domain, with remaining parts taken from reference TRBV11-2 and TRBJ2-3, reads EAGVAQSPRYKIIEKRQSVAFWCNPISGHATLYWYQQILGQGPKLLIQFQNNGVVDDSQLPKDRFSAERLKGVDSTLKIQPAKLEDSAVYLCASSFRPSSISFTDTQYFGPGTRLTVL.

Worth noting for this clonotype: This may be a read error, as it is one base from a much larger clone. The rearrangement links TRBV20-1 to TRBJ2-3; D possibly corresponds to TRBD1 (6 bases). CDR3 length: 13 residues. The germline V gene encodes CDR1 DFQATT and CDR2 SNEGSKA (reference sequence). V lost 6 bases and J lost 1, with 11 bases in between. The CDR3 region has the DNA TGCAGTGCCCCCCGACAGGGCACAGATACGCAGTATTTT. It specifies CSAPRQGTDTQYF.

The rearrangement joins TRBV28 to TRBJ2-1; 8 bases match TRBD2. There are 18 residues in the CDR3. Germline V gene lookup returns CDR1 MDHEN and CDR2 SYDVKM. The J segment lost 8 bases and the V segment lost 3 bases, leaving 18 bases of the junction unmatched. CDR3 amino acids: CASSFWGTGTRDPYEQFF. In DNA form, the CDR3 reads TGTGCCAGCAGTTTCTGGGGAACCGGGACTAGAGATCCTTATGAGCAGTTCTTC.

This clonotype was picked up a small number of times. The chain recombines TRBV7-2 with TRBJ2-7; unclear D gene. CDR1 is SGHTA and CDR2 is FQGNSA in the germline V gene. Trimming removed 2 bases from V and 4 bases from J, with 12 bases in between. This CDR3 region has 14 residues. The CDR3 DNA follows: TGTGCCAGCAGCTTAAACCCTGGCCGATACGAGCAGTACTTC. This gives the protein CASSLNPGRYEQYF.

This chain joins TRBV5-1 and TRBJ2-4, with 10 bases lining up with TRBD1. V trimming: 4 bases; J trimming: 3 bases; junction bases outside the gene matches: 16. Looked up from germline, CDR1 is SGHRS and CDR2 is YFSETQ. The CDR3 totals 19 residues. The DNA for the CDR3 is TGCGCCAGCAGCGCCGGGACAGGGGTCCAAGGCCCCGTCAAAAACATTCAGTACTTC. Its protein product is CASSAGTGVQGPVKNIQYF.

This clonotype has at least ten counts. The chain has TRBV20-1 and TRBJ2-5; 7 bases align to TRBD2. CDR1 and CDR2 from the germline V gene are DFQATT and SNEGSKA (reference sequence). The V and J ends lost 0 bases and 2 bases, in that order; junction bases with no gene match: 6. CDR3 length: 15 residues. The DNA of the CDR3 is TGCAGTGCTAGAGACCCCCTAGCGGCGCAAGAGACCCAGTACTTC. Residues: CSARDPLAAQETQYF.

The table lists this clonotype with many counts. The CDR3, as DNA: TGTGCCAGCAGTTTCCGGGACAACCATGGCTACACCTTC. Amino acid sequence: CASSFRDNHGYTF. V and J are TRBV12-3 or TRBV12-4 and TRBJ1-2, with D tentatively TRBD1 (6 bases). This CDR3 has 13 amino acids. V lost 3 bases, J lost 6 bases, and 11 bases lay in between.

The sample holds a few counts of this clonotype. The chain carries TRBV5-1 and TRBJ1-3, with TRBD1 identical over 7 bases. The CDR3 loop spans 16 amino acids. Germline values: CDR1 SGHRS, CDR2 YFSETQ. Trimming took 0 bases from V and 0 from J; bases not matched to a gene: 3. The CDR3 DNA follows: TGCGCCAGCAGCTTGGGGGGACAGCTCTCTGGAAACACCATATATTTT. Translation gives CASSLGGQLSGNTIYF.

Only a few counts were recorded for this clonotype. The CDR3 bases are TGTGCCAGCAGTTGGTACAGGGGAGAGCCCCAGCATTTT. Its translation: CASSWYRGEPQHF. The chain is built from TRBV12-3 or TRBV12-4 and TRBJ1-5; 7 nucleotides agree with TRBD1. Trimming at V came to 4 bases and at J to 8 bases, leaving 5 bases not matched to a gene. The length of the CDR3 is 13 residues.

The chain employs TRBV27 and TRBJ2-3, with a weak D call TRBD2 (5 bases). The CDR3 contains 16 residues. CDR1 and CDR2 from the germline V gene are MNHEY and SMNVEV (reference sequence). V was shortened by 0 bases and J by 4 bases, with 14 bases between the two germline ends. Written as DNA, the CDR3 is TGTGCCAGCAGTTTATCCAGCGGCTGGGCCTCAGATACGCAGTATTTT. It codes for CASSLSSGWASDTQYF.

The V gene is TRBV12-3 or TRBV12-4, the J gene TRBJ1-1; the D gene is possibly TRBD1 (6 bases). Trimming pared 6 bases from V and 0 bases from J, leaving 23 bases between. This CDR3 is built from 18 residues. This CDR3 is CASSPWATGSSMNTEAFF. The CDR3 DNA reads as TGTGCCAGCAGCCCCTGGGCAACAGGGAGCTCAATGAACACTGAAGCTTTCTTT.

This sequence joins TRBV6-1 and TRBJ2-3; 7 bases are a match to TRBD2. This CDR3 comprises 14 residues. Germline V gene sequence: CDR1 MNHNS, CDR2 SASEGT. The J segment lost 6 bases and the V segment lost 11 bases, leaving 14 bases of the junction unmatched. The CDR3 DNA reads TGTGCCGGCGGGCGGGGGACCTCACCTGATACGCAGTATTTT. It is translated as CAGGRGTSPDTQYF.

The chain links TRBV29-1 to TRBJ2-5, with 8 bases fitting TRBD1. The CDR3 covers 13 residues. The junction had 6 bases not matched to a gene; V was cut back by 6 bases and J by 3 bases. The germline V gene encodes CDR1 SQVTM and CDR2 ANQGSEA. CDR3 loop: CSVLGQGEETQYF. The CDR3 DNA reads TGCAGCGTCCTTGGACAGGGTGAAGAGACCCAGTACTTC.

V gene TRBV29-1 combines with J gene TRBJ2-5; D unresolved. Deletions cut 7 bases from V and 5 bases from J, with 14 bases between. The V gene's germline CDR1 is SQVTM and CDR2 ANQGSEA. The CDR3 spans 12 residues. The CDR3 DNA reads as TGCAGCGCGAATAGTATCGAGGAGACCCAGTACTTC. Amino acids: CSANSIEETQYF.

This clonotype was detected many times. The chain is built from TRBV12-3 or TRBV12-4 and TRBJ1-1; D not resolved. The germline V and J ends were trimmed by 4 bases and 6 bases, with 6 bases remaining between them. The CDR3 is made up of 11 amino acids. CDR3 sequence reads: CASSYSAEAFF. The CDR3 DNA reads TGTGCCAGCAGTTATAGCGCTGAAGCTTTCTTT.